The 10 T cell receptor beta chains in this list originate from one sample, sequenced in a study of blood T cell repertoires in COVID-19. TCRdb keeps only in-frame clones here, not all; method: immunoSEQ multiplex PCR. Counted here are roughly 440,000 clones, approximately 88% occurring once; the ten biggest clones make up roughly an eighth. The sample consisted of peripheral blood. Source of these receptors: a woman in her 50s with COVID-19, enrolled during active disease.

The chain uses TRBV27 and TRBJ1-5; D is unclear. Germline V gives CDR1 MNHEY, CDR2 SMNVEV (reference sequence). V gave up 6 bases and J gave up 4 bases, with 13 bases separating them. The CDR3 has 14 amino acids. The CDR3 region is CASRSIPLNQPQHF. Written as DNA, the CDR3 is TGTGCCAGCAGGAGTATTCCCCTAAATCAGCCCCAGCATTTT.

The chain carries TRBV6-5 and TRBJ2-7; D perhaps matches TRBD1 (6 bases). Trimming removed 6 bases from V and 6 bases from J, with 12 bases in between. The V gene's germline CDR1 is MNHEY and CDR2 SVGAGI. This CDR3 comprises 12 residues. The CDR3 DNA reads as TGTGCCAGCAGGCCAACGACAGGCGAGCAGTACTTC. Protein: CASRPTTGEQYF.

The table lists this clone with a few counts. The V call is TRBV4-2, the J call TRBJ2-7; 11 nucleotides agree with TRBD1. Germline CDR1 is LGHNA and CDR2 is YNFKEQ. The CDR3 has 16 residues. V shed 2 bases, J shed 1 base, and the junction held 4 bases outside the gene matches. CDR3 loop: CASSQPGTGGSYEQYF. CDR3 sequence (DNA): TGTGCCAGCAGCCAACCCGGGACAGGGGGTTCCTACGAGCAGTACTTC.

The V call is TRBV7-3, the J call TRBJ1-1; D is perhaps TRBD1 (6 bases). The CDR3 extends over 13 amino acids. The V end was cut by 3 bases, the J end by 11 bases, with 16 bases between. Germline V lookup: CDR1 SGHTA, CDR2 FQGTGA. This chain's CDR3 is CASSFTQGSEAFF. In DNA, the CDR3 is TGTGCCAGCAGCTTTACACAGGGCTCGGAGGCTTTCTTT.

This clone appeared a single time. As DNA, the CDR3 is TGTGCCAGCTCCCCATTCGGACTATCAAACACAGATACGCAGTATTTT. It yields the protein CASSPFGLSNTDTQYF. The chain uses TRBV6-4 and TRBJ2-3, with D maybe TRBD2 (6 bases). Trimming removed 8 bases from V and 2 bases from J, with 20 bases in between. The germline gives CDR1 MRHNA, CDR2 SNTAGT. The CDR3 has 16 residues.

In this sample, this clone turned up once. The junction and the germline gene differ at one end; a read error may be behind it. Within the sample, other DNA sequences also encode this same CDR3. This sequence joins TRBV28 and TRBJ2-1, with a tentative D call TRBD1 (7 bases). CDR1 and CDR2 (germline): MDHEN, SYDVKM. The length of the CDR3 is 15 residues. The CDR3 region is CASRPGGGEDNEQFF. The CDR3 DNA reads TGTGCCAGCAGGCCAGGAGGGGGCGAGGACAATGAACAGTTCTTC.

The chain recombines TRBV6-2 or TRBV6-3 with TRBJ2-3; TRBD2 might be the D (6 bases). V lost 5 bases to trimming and J lost 1 base, with 13 bases between them. This CDR3 comprises 15 residues. Germline V CDR1 and CDR2: MNHEY, SVGEGT. CDR3 sequence: CASSLFGGGTDTQYF. The CDR3 DNA follows: TGTGCCAGCAGTCTCTTTGGCGGGGGCACAGATACGCAGTATTTT.

This rearrangement joins TRBV29-1 to TRBJ1-2; 8 nucleotides align to TRBD1. The CDR3 is made up of 12 amino acids. In germline, CDR1 is SQVTM, CDR2 ANQGSEA. V shed 6 bases and J 4 bases; nucleotides not matched to a gene: 4. The CDR3 region has the DNA TGCAGCGTCGACAGGGGCCCCTATGGCTACACCTTC. It specifies CSVDRGPYGYTF.

The chain's CDR3 is CASSSGQGRTNTEAFF. DNA of the CDR3: TGTGCCAGCAGTTCGGGACAGGGTCGGACGAACACTGAAGCTTTCTTT. V gene TRBV5-4 combines with J gene TRBJ1-1; the match to TRBD1 covers 9 bases. The length of the CDR3 is 16 residues. Germline CDR1 and CDR2: SGHNT and YYREEE (reference sequence). After removal of 5 bases from V and 1 base from J, the junction contained 9 bases not matched to a gene.

V and J are TRBV11-2 and TRBJ1-6; TRBD1 is a possible D gene (6 bases). The germline V gene has CDR1 SGHAT and CDR2 FQNNGV. This CDR3 is built from 13 residues. The ends were cut back, 4 bases at V and 8 bases at J, with 9 bases in the middle. In DNA, the CDR3 is TGTGCCAGCAGCTCTTACAGGGATTCACCCCTCCACTTT. Protein: CASSSYRDSPLHF.